This T cell receptor beta chain was obtained from a study of a mutant IDH1 vaccine in newly diagnosed glioma. General study points: Immune responses arising from the vaccine appeared in approximately 92% of patients. Alterations occurring in top peripheral T cell clonotypes seemed unrelated to pseudoprogression.

Sequenced by immunoSEQ multiplex PCR; TCRdb stores in-frame clones only, minus some. The table lists 85,000 to 100,000 clones, around 77% of them singletons. A word on this clone: The antigen is not known.

Specified time point: baseline, week 1 (first vaccination visit). This sample's treatment: pre-vaccination baseline after standard-of-care therapy. There are 15 residues in the CDR3. V shed 1 base and J 9 bases; nucleotides not matched to a gene: 7. Per the germline V gene, CDR1 is SGHNT and CDR2 is YENEEA. The TCR originated in a middle-aged man with glioma. The sample was PBMCs, taken from a glioma patient treated with radiotherapy, temozolomide or both. The J gene is TRBJ2-1, the V gene TRBV11-3, with 9 positions matching TRBD2. The CDR3 sequence is CASSLGASGVFEQFF. CDR3 sequence (DNA): TGTGCCAGCAGCTTAGGGGCTAGCGGGGTTTTTGAGCAGTTCTTC. The variable domain in full, completed from reference TRBV11-3 and TRBJ2-1, reads EAGVVQSPRYKIIEKKQPVAFWCNPISGHNTLYWYLQNLGQGPELLIRYENEEAVDDSQLPKDRFSAERLKGVDSTLKIQPAELGDSAVYLCASSLGASGVFEQFFGPGTRLTVL.